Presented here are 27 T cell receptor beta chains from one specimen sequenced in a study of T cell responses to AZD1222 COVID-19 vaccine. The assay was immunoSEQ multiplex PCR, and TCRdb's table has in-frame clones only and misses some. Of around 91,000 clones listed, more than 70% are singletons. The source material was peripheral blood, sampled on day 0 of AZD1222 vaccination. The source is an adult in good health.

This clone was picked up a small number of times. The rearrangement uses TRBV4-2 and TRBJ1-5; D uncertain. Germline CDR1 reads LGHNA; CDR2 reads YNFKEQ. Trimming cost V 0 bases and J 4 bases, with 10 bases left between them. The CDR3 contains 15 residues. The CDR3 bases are TGTGCCAGCAGCCAAGAGACGGGGTTGAATCAGCCCCAGCATTTT. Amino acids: CASSQETGLNQPQHF.

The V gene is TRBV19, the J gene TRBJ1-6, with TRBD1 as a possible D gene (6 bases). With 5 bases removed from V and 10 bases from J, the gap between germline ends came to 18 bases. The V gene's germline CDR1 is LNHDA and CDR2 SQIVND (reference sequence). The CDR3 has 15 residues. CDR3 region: CASSFIQGLGSPLHF. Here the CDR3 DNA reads TGTGCCAGTAGTTTCATACAGGGATTAGGGTCACCCCTCCACTTT.

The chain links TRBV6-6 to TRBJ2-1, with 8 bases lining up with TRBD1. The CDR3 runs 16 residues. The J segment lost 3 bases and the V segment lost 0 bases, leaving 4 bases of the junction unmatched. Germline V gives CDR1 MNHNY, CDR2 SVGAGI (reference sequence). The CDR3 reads CASSYSRDRSYNEQFF. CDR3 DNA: TGTGCCAGCAGTTACTCCCGGGACAGGAGCTACAATGAGCAGTTCTTC.

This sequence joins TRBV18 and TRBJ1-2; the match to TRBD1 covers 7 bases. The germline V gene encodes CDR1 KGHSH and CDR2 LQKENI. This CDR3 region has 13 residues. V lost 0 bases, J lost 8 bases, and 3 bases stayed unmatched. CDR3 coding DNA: TGTGCCAGCTCACCACCGACAGGGCGAGGCTACACCTTC. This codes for CASSPPTGRGYTF.

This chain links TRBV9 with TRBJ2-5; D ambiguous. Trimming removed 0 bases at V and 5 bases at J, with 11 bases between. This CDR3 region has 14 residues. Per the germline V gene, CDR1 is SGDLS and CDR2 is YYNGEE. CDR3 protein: CASSVAGIGETQYF. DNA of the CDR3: TGTGCCAGCAGCGTAGCTGGGATAGGGGAGACCCAGTACTTC.

CDR3 bases: TGTGCCAGCGCCTTGGGGGGTAGCTCCTACAATGAGCAGTTCTTC. As protein: CASALGGSSYNEQFF. This rearrangement joins TRBV11-3 to TRBJ2-1, with D maybe TRBD2 (6 bases). V dropped 8 bases and J dropped 0 bases, with 14 bases sitting between them. Germline V lookup: CDR1 SGHNT, CDR2 YENEEA. The CDR3 is 15 residues long.

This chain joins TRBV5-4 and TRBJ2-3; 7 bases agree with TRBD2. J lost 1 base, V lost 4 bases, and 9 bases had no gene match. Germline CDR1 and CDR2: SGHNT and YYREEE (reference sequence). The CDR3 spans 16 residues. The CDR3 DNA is TGTGCCAGCAGCCCGAGCCCGGGGGGTGGCACAGATACGCAGTATTTT. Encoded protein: CASSPSPGGGTDTQYF.

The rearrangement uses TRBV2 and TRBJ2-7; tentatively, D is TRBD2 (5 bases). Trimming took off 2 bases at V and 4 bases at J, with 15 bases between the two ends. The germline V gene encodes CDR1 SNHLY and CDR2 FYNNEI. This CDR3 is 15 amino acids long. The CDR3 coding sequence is TGTGCCAGCAGTGAATTGTCTAGCTTTGGGTACGAGCAGTACTTC. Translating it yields CASSELSSFGYEQYF.

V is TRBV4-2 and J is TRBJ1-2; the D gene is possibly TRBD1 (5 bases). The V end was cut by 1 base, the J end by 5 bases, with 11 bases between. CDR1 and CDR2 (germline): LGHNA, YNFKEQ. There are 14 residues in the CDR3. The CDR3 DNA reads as TGTGCCAGCAGCCAAGCCCTCGGGGGGTATGGCTACACCTTC. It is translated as CASSQALGGYGYTF.

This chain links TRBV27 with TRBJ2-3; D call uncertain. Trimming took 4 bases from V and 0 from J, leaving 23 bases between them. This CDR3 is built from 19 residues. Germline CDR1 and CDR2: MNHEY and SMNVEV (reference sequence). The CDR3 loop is CASSSPSLGNLHSTDTQYF. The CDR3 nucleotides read TGTGCCAGCAGTTCCCCCTCCCTAGGCAACCTCCATAGCACAGATACGCAGTATTTT.

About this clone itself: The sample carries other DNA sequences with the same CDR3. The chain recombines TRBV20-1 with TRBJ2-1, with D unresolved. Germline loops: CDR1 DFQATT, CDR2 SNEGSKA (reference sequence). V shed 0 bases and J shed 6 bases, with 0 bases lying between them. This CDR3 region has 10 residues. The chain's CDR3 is CSARDNEQFF. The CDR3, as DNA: TGCAGTGCTAGAGACAATGAGCAGTTCTTC.

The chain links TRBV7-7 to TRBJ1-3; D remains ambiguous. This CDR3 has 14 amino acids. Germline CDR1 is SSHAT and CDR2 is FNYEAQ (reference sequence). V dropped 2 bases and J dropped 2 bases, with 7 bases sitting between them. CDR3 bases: TGTGCCAGCAGCTTAACACTAGCTGGAAACACCATATATTTT. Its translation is CASSLTLAGNTIYF. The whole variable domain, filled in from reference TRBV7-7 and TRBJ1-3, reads GAGVSQSPRYKVTKRGQDVTLRCDPISSHATLYWYQQALGQGPEFLTYFNYEAQPDKSGLPSDRFSAERPEGSISTLTIQRTEQRDSAMYRCASSLTLAGNTIYFGEGSWLTVV.

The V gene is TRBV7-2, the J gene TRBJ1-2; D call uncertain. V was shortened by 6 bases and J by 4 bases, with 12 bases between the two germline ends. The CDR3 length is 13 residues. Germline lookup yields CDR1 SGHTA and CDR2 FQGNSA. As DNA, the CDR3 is TGTGCCAGCAGGAGCCGCGAGGGCTATGGCTACACCTTC. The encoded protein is CASRSREGYGYTF. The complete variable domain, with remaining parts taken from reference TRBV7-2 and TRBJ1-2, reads GAGVSQSPSNKVTEKGKDVELRCDPISGHTALYWYRQSLGQGLEFLIYFQGNSAPDKSGLPSDRFSAERTGGSVSTLTIQRTQQEDSAVYLCASRSREGYGYTFGSGTRLTVV.

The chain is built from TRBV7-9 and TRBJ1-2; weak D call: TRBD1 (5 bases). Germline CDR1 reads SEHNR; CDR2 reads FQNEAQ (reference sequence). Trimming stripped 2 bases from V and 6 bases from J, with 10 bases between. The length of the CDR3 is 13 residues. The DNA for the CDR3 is TGTGCCAGCAGCTTATCGACGGGGGATGGCTACACCTTC. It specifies CASSLSTGDGYTF. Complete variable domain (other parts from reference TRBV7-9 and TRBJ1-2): DTGVSQNPRHKITKRGQNVTFRCDPISEHNRLYWYRQTLGQGPEFLTYFQNEAQLEKSRLLSDRFSAERPKGSFSTLEIQRTEQGDSAMYLCASSLSTGDGYTFGSGTRLTVV.

CDR3 bases: TGCAGCGTTGAAGAAAGAGGGGTGGGCACTGAAGCTTTCTTT. This encodes CSVEERGVGTEAFF. The chain has TRBV29-1 and TRBJ1-1; possible D gene TRBD1, 5 bases. The CDR3 covers 14 residues. The ends were cut back, 0 bases at V and 4 bases at J, with 12 bases in the middle. Germline CDR1 reads SQVTM; CDR2 reads ANQGSEA.

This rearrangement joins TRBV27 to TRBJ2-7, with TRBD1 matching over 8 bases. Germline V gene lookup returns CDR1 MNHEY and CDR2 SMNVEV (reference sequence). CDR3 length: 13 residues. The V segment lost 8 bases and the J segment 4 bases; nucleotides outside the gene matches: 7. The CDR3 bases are TGTGCCAGCGGAAGACAGGGGCGTTACGAGCAGTACTTC. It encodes CASGRQGRYEQYF.

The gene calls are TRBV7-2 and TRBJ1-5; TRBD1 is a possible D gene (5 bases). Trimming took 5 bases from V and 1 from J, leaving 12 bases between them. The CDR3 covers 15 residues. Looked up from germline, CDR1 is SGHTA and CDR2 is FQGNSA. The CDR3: CASSPRQYSNQPQHF. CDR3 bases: TGTGCCAGCAGCCCTCGACAGTACAGCAATCAGCCCCAGCATTTT.

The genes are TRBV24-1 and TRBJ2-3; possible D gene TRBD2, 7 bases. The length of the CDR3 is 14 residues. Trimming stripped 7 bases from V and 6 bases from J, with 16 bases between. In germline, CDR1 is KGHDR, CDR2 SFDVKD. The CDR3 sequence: CATSPGGPGDTQYF. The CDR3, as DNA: TGTGCCACCAGCCCCGGGGGGCCAGGGGATACGCAGTATTTT.

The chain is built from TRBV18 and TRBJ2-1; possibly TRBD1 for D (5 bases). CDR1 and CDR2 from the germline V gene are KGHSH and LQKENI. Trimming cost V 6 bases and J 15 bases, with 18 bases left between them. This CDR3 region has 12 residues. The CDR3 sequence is CASSPDRDGPFF. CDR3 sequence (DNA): TGTGCCAGCTCGCCTGACAGAGACGGTCCGTTCTTC.

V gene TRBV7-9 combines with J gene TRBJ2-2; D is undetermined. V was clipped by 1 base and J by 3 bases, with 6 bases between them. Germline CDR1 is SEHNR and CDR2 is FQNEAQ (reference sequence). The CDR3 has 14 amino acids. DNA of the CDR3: TGTGCCAGCAGCTTAGAGCTGGACACCGGGGAGCTGTTTTTT. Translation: CASSLELDTGELFF.

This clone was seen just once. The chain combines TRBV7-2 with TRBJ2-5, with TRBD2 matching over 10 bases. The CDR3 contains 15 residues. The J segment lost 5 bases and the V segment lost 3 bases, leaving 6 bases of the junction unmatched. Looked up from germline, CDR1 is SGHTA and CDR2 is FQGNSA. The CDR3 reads CASSFNSGGAETQYF. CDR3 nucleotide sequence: TGTGCCAGCAGCTTTAACAGCGGGGGGGCGGAGACCCAGTACTTC.

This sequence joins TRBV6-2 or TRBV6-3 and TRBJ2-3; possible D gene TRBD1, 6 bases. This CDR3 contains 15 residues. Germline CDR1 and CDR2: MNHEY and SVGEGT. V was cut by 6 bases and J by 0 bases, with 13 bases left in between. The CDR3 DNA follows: TGTGCCAGCAGCCCCACAGGGCTGAGCACAGATACGCAGTATTTT. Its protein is CASSPTGLSTDTQYF.

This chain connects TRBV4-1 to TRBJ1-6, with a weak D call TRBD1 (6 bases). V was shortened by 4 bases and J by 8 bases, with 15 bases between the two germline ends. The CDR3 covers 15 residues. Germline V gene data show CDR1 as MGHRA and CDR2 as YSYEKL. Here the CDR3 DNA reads TGCGCCAGCAGCCCCCCCAACAGGGCGGATTCACCCCTCCACTTT. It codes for CASSPPNRADSPLHF.

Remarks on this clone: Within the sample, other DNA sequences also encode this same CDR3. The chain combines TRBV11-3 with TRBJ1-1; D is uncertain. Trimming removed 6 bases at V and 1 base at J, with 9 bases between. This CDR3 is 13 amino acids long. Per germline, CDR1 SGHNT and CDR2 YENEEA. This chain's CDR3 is CASSFSGNTEAFF. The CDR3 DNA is TGTGCCAGCAGTTTCTCAGGGAACACTGAAGCTTTCTTT. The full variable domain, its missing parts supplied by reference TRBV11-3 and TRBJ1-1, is EAGVVQSPRYKIIEKKQPVAFWCNPISGHNTLYWYLQNLGQGPELLIRYENEEAVDDSQLPKDRFSAERLKGVDSTLKIQPAELGDSAVYLCASSFSGNTEAFFGQGTRLTVV.

The CDR3 spells CSVEIQGVYEQYF. The CDR3 bases are TGCAGCGTTGAAATACAGGGAGTCTACGAGCAGTACTTC. The chain links TRBV29-1 to TRBJ2-7, with a tentative D call TRBD1 (6 bases). The CDR3 is 13 amino acids. V shed 2 bases and J shed 3 bases, with 11 bases lying between them. Germline CDR1 reads SQVTM; CDR2 reads ANQGSEA.

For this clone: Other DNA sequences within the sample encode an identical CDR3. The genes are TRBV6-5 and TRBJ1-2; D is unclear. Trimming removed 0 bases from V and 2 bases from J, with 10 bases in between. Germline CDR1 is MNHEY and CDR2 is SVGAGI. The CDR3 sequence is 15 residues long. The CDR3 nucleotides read TGTGCCAGCAGTTACTCGAGCGGCGGAAACTATGGCTACACCTTC. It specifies CASSYSSGGNYGYTF.

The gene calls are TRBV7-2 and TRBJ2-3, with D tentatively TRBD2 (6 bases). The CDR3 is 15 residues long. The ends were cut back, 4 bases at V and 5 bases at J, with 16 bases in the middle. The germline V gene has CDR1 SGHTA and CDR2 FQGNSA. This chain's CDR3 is CASSSGRTNLDTQYF. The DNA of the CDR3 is TGTGCCAGCAGCTCGGGACGGACTAATTTAGATACGCAGTATTTT.